Listed below are T cell receptor beta chains from one sample, sequenced in a study of CD8+ T cells in alopecia areata. The method was immunoSEQ multiplex PCR; TCRdb's version includes in-frame clones alone and lacks a portion of them. The sample contains approximately 130,000 clones, around 45% of which appear only once. The specimen was NKG2D-low CD8+ T cells sorted from blood. The receptor source for this set is a human donor with alopecia areata. CDR3s include the opening cysteine and the closing phenylalanine or tryptophan. The D gene is left open where the match is weak. The size of a clone is reported for some rows only, either as once, few or many, or as a class for expanded clones.

v_gene,len,j_gene,d_gene,abundance,CDR3aa,CDR3nt
TRBV6-5,14,TRBJ2-7,.,.,CASSSPNRAHEQYF,TGTGCCAGCAGTTCGCCCAATAGGGCACACGAGCAGTACTTC
TRBV29-1,13,TRBJ2-7,TRBD2,few,CSVDPSGDYEQYF,TGCAGCGTTGACCCTAGCGGGGACTACGAGCAGTACTTC
TRBV5-1,13,TRBJ1-1,TRBD1,.,CASTGTGHTEAFF,TGCGCCAGTACCGGGACAGGGCACACTGAAGCTTTCTTT
TRBV2,16,TRBJ2-7,TRBD2,.,CASIFGTGGSSYEQYF,TGTGCCAGCATATTCGGGACCGGGGGGAGCTCCTACGAGCAGTACTTC
TRBV29-1,15,TRBJ2-2,TRBD1,.,CSVVPPGGDTGELFF,TGCAGCGTTGTCCCCCCAGGGGGAGACACCGGGGAGCTGTTTTTT
TRBV2,10,TRBJ2-1,.,.,CASRAGEQFF,TGTGCCAGCAGGGCCGGGGAGCAGTTCTTC
TRBV6-1,14,TRBJ2-1,TRBD2,.,CASSKWGGNNEQFF,TGTGCCAGCAGTAAATGGGGGGGAAACAATGAGCAGTTCTTC
TRBV28,15,TRBJ1-1,.,few,CASSRGEVVSTEAFF,TGTGCCAGCAGCCGGGGTGAGGTAGTTAGCACTGAAGCTTTCTTT
TRBV5-6,16,TRBJ2-3,TRBD2,few,CASSLTGLANTDTQYF,TGTGCCAGCAGCCTGACGGGACTAGCGAACACAGATACGCAGTATTTT
TRBV29-1,13,TRBJ2-7,TRBD1,.,CSVTGTGLYEQYF,TGCAGCGTCACCGGGACAGGCCTTTACGAGCAGTACTTC
TRBV29-1,12,TRBJ2-7,.,few,CSVQTGGYEQYF,TGCAGCGTTCAGACTGGGGGCTACGAGCAGTACTTC
TRBV29-1,10,TRBJ2-1,.,.,CSAARDEQFF,TGCAGCGCGGCGAGGGATGAGCAGTTCTTC
TRBV29-1,12,TRBJ2-5,TRBD1,few,CSVQGAEETQYF,TGCAGCGTCCAGGGGGCTGAGGAGACCCAGTACTTC
TRBV28,14,TRBJ1-5,.,.,CASSFTGTDQPQHF,TGTGCCAGCAGTTTTACCGGGACGGATCAGCCCCAGCATTTT
TRBV7-9,15,TRBJ2-7,.,few,CASSPVYAPHYEQYF,TGTGCCAGCAGCCCAGTCTATGCACCTCACTACGAGCAGTACTTC
TRBV27,14,TRBJ2-7,.,once,CASSPGSQFYEQYF,TGTGCCAGCAGTCCTGGTTCGCAGTTCTACGAGCAGTACTTC
TRBV5-1,17,TRBJ1-5,.,.,CASSPQSRKDSNQPQHF,TGCGCCAGCAGCCCACAGTCCCGGAAGGATAGCAATCAGCCCCAGCATTTT
TRBV30,14,TRBJ2-1,.,few,CAWSKPASYNEQFF,TGTGCCTGGAGTAAGCCAGCCTCCTACAATGAGCAGTTCTTC
TRBV29-1,13,TRBJ2-1,TRBD2,few,CTRKGGGVNEQFF,TGTACCCGAAAGGGCGGGGGGGTCAATGAGCAGTTCTTC
TRBV29-1,13,TRBJ1-2,.,.,CSVDVGANYGYTF,TGCAGCGTTGACGTGGGGGCCAACTATGGCTACACCTTC
TRBV5-1,14,TRBJ2-1,.,.,CASSLAGLPNEQFF,TGCGCCAGCAGCTTGGCGGGACTGCCGAATGAGCAGTTCTTC
TRBV30,13,TRBJ2-3,.,.,CAGTGSGTDTQYF,TGTGCCGGAACAGGGTCGGGCACAGATACGCAGTATTTT
TRBV13,10,TRBJ2-3,.,.,CADDGDTQYF,TGTGCCGACGATGGGGATACGCAGTATTTT
TRBV15,13,TRBJ2-1,.,.,CATSLSSYNEQFF,TGTGCCACCAGCCTGTCCTCCTACAATGAGCAGTTCTTC
TRBV5-6,12,TRBJ2-2,.,.,CASSSGTGELFF,TGTGCCAGCAGTTCGGGCACCGGGGAGCTGTTTTTT
TRBV2,15,TRBJ2-3,TRBD2,.,CASKSGGGATDTQYF,TGTGCCAGCAAATCCGGCGGGGGGGCTACAGATACGCAGTATTTT
TRBV29-1,15,TRBJ2-7,TRBD2,few,CSVVESGLAGYEQYF,TGCAGCGTTGTTGAGTCGGGACTAGCGGGCTACGAGCAGTACTTC
TRBV7-9,14,TRBJ1-6,TRBD1,.,CASSQGQGYSPLHF,TGTGCCAGCAGCCAGGGACAGGGCTATTCACCCCTCCACTTT
TRBV1,16,TRBJ2-7,.,.,CTSSPHWDRVQDEQYF,TGCACCAGCAGCCCTCACTGGGACAGGGTTCAGGACGAGCAGTACTTC
TRBV5-6,13,TRBJ1-1,TRBD1,.,CASSRDRNTEAFF,TGTGCCAGCAGCCGGGACAGGAACACTGAAGCTTTCTTT
TRBV29-1,14,TRBJ2-2,.,.,CSVLRSVDTGELFF,TGCAGCGTCTTGAGATCTGTGGACACCGGGGAGCTGTTTTTT
TRBV29-1,16,TRBJ2-1,.,.,CSVPEPTSGSYNEQFF,TGCAGCGTTCCGGAACCGACATCGGGCTCCTACAATGAGCAGTTCTTC
TRBV27,14,TRBJ2-7,.,.,CASSNPLYEQYLSF,TGTGCCAGCAGCAACCCTTTATACGAGCAGTACTTATCCTTC
TRBV29-1,12,TRBJ1-2,.,.,CSVEGQSYGYTF,TGCAGCGTTGAAGGGCAGAGCTATGGCTACACCTTC
TRBV6-6,15,TRBJ2-5,.,few,CASESGGRPQETQYF,TGTGCCAGCGAGTCCGGGGGCAGGCCCCAAGAGACCCAGTACTTC
TRBV28,13,TRBJ2-7,.,few,CASSYQGSYEQYF,TGTGCCAGCAGTTACCAGGGCTCCTACGAGCAGTACTTC
TRBV28,13,TRBJ2-7,.,few,CASSSRFSYEQYF,TGTGCCAGCAGCTCCCGCTTCTCCTACGAGCAGTACTTC
TRBV5-6,13,TRBJ2-7,TRBD1,.,CASSWTGGDEQYF,TGTGCCAGCAGCTGGACAGGGGGCGACGAGCAGTACTTC
TRBV11-2,15,TRBJ2-4,TRBD1,.,CASSLGAGGRNIQYF,TGTGCCAGCAGCTTAGGTGCAGGGGGCAGAAACATTCAGTACTTC
TRBV23-1,18,TRBJ2-7,.,few,CASSHTGTASTSSYEQYF,TGCGCCAGCAGTCACACCGGGACTGCCTCCACTAGCTCCTACGAGCAGTACTTC
TRBV4-1,16,TRBJ2-1,TRBD2,.,CASSHPGTSASNEQFF,TGCGCCAGCAGCCACCCCGGGACTAGCGCGTCCAATGAGCAGTTCTTC
TRBV29-1,13,TRBJ1-1,.,.,CSVELGRNTEAFF,TGCAGCGTTGAATTAGGCAGGAACACTGAAGCTTTCTTT
TRBV9,15,TRBJ2-5,TRBD1,.,CASSVGTGRQETQYF,TGTGCCAGCAGCGTAGGGACAGGGCGACAAGAGACCCAGTACTTC
TRBV29-1,12,TRBJ2-1,.,.,CSVEDLGNEQFF,TGCAGCGTTGAAGATCTAGGAAATGAGCAGTTCTTC
TRBV7-3,15,TRBJ2-2,.,few,CASSSPRSNTGELFF,TGTGCCAGCAGCTCCCCACGATCGAACACCGGGGAGCTGTTTTTT
TRBV9,15,TRBJ1-1,.,.,CASSAVGLVNTEAFF,TGTGCCAGCAGCGCCGTAGGGTTGGTGAACACTGAAGCTTTCTTT
TRBV29-1,13,TRBJ2-1,TRBD2,.,CSVPRSWEGEQFF,TGCAGCGTTCCTAGGTCGTGGGAGGGTGAGCAGTTCTTC
TRBV20-1,10,TRBJ2-7,.,.,CSAQSGEQYF,TGCAGTGCTCAGTCGGGGGAGCAGTACTTC
TRBV28,15,TRBJ1-1,TRBD1,.,CASRHRTGRVTEAFF,TGTGCCAGCAGACACAGGACAGGGCGGGTCACTGAAGCTTTCTTT
TRBV28,12,TRBJ2-7,.,.,CASTGGSYEQYF,TGTGCCAGCACCGGGGGCTCCTACGAGCAGTACTTC
TRBV29-1,14,TRBJ2-1,.,few,CSVEVRGFENEQFF,TGCAGCGTTGAAGTCAGGGGCTTTGAAAATGAGCAGTTCTTC
TRBV28,14,TRBJ2-5,.,.,CASSLLREGETQYF,TGTGCCAGCAGTTTACTGCGGGAAGGTGAGACCCAGTACTTC
TRBV25-1,13,TRBJ2-3,.,.,CASSERGQHTQYF,TGTGCCAGCAGTGAGAGAGGGCAACATACGCAGTATTTT
TRBV29-1,11,TRBJ1-2,.,.,CSVEDRYGYTF,TGCAGCGTTGAGGACCGCTATGGCTACACCTTC
TRBV29-1,14,TRBJ2-1,.,.,CSVVGDSADNEQFF,TGCAGCGTGGTTGGGGACTCTGCAGACAATGAGCAGTTCTTC
TRBV25-1,13,TRBJ2-3,TRBD2,once,CASLERESDTQYF,TGTGCCAGCCTCGAGCGGGAGTCAGATACGCAGTATTTT
TRBV9,13,TRBJ2-5,TRBD2,.,CASSVGGSETQYF,TGTGCCAGCAGCGTCGGGGGGAGCGAGACCCAGTACTTC
TRBV14,16,TRBJ2-3,TRBD2,few,CASSQEPGLATDTQYF,TGTGCCAGCAGCCAAGAACCGGGACTAGCGACAGATACGCAGTATTTT
TRBV27,15,TRBJ1-3,.,.,CASSPTGSSGNTIYF,TGTGCCAGCAGTCCGACAGGCTCCTCTGGAAACACCATATATTTT
TRBV7-3,11,TRBJ2-4,.,.,CASSFGDIQYF,TGTGCCAGCAGCTTCGGGGACATTCAGTACTTC